This T cell receptor beta chain was sequenced in a study of cytomegalovirus exposure and HLA in healthy donors. Study outcomes and limitations: The analysis excluded some indistinguishable V segments, including TRBV6-2 and TRBV6-3. A further, later analysis showed that HLA-associated TCR beta chains (compared with equally common others) were more clonally expanded. Reports described diagnosis of cytomegalovirus status by the classifier as highly specific and sensitive. In vitro experiments confirmed that a few CMV-associated chains were specific for CMV antigens.

Details on this clone: The antigen remains undetermined.

Primers included in the PCR were 60 Vbeta and 13 Jbeta primers. Assay used: immunoSEQ multiplex PCR; TCRdb lists only in-frame clones, some missing. The table has more than 95,000 clones, roughly 78% seen once. V shed 6 bases and J 0 bases; nucleotides not matched to a gene: 12. CDR1 and CDR2 from the germline V gene are MGHDK and SYGVNS. CDR3 length equals 18 residues. This TCR was recovered from a woman aged 40 to 55 in good health and CMV-seronegative. The sample taken for sequencing was PBMCs. This chain joins TRBV25-1 and TRBJ1-4, with 8 positions matching TRBD1. CDR3 in DNA: TGTGCCAGCAGGGTACAGGGGGGGCCTCCCCCAACTAATGAAAAACTGTTTTTT. It encodes CASRVQGGPPPTNEKLFF.